This is a list of T cell receptor beta chains from one sample in a study of PD-1 and CTLA-4 blockade in melanoma. The assay was immunoSEQ multiplex PCR, and TCRdb's table has in-frame clones only and misses some. The sample yields tens of thousands of clones, 75% to 95% seen once. Sequenced material: CD8+ T cells from peripheral blood, taken from a patient given anti-PD-1 treatment. Receptors originate from a human donor with melanoma. The CDR3 runs from the conserved cysteine through the conserved F or W. Each record gives: J gene, D gene, CDR3 length, V gene, clone size, CDR3 DNA, CDR3 protein. The D gene is left open where the match is weak. Expanded clones get a size class; other rows say once, few or many, or leave the size out.

J gene: TRBJ2-5
D gene: TRBD2
CDR3 length: 15
V gene: TRBV13
clone size: once
CDR3 DNA: TGTGCCAGCAGCCTAGGGGCCTCCGGGGGGGAGACCCAGTACTTC
CDR3 protein: CASSLGASGGETQYF

J gene: TRBJ2-7
D gene: NA
CDR3 length: 13
V gene: TRBV29-1
clone size: NA
CDR3 DNA: TGCAGCGTTGACTGGCAGGTTAATGGCGAGCAGTACTTC
CDR3 protein: CSVDWQVNGEQYF

J gene: TRBJ1-5
D gene: NA
CDR3 length: 16
V gene: TRBV27
clone size: NA
CDR3 DNA: TGTGCCAGCAGCCCGGCGGGACGGACAAGCAATCAGCCCCAGCATTTT
CDR3 protein: CASSPAGRTSNQPQHF

J gene: TRBJ2-1
D gene: TRBD1
CDR3 length: 16
V gene: TRBV27
clone size: NA
CDR3 DNA: TGTGCCAGCAGCCCGTATACAGGGGGCCATAATAATGAGCAGTTCTTC
CDR3 protein: CASSPYTGGHNNEQFF

J gene: TRBJ2-7
D gene: NA
CDR3 length: 11
V gene: TRBV27
clone size: NA
CDR3 DNA: TGTGCCAGCAGTTCGACTTACGAGCAGTACTTC
CDR3 protein: CASSSTYEQYF

J gene: TRBJ1-1
D gene: NA
CDR3 length: 14
V gene: TRBV6-1
clone size: NA
CDR3 DNA: TGTGCCAGCAGTGAAGGATGGGGGTTTGGTGAAGCTTTCTTT
CDR3 protein: CASSEGWGFGEAFF

J gene: TRBJ2-1
D gene: NA
CDR3 length: 13
V gene: TRBV12-3/TRBV12-4
clone size: NA
CDR3 DNA: TGTGCCAGCAGTAGGGACTCCAACAATGAGCAGTTCTTC
CDR3 protein: CASSRDSNNEQFF

J gene: TRBJ1-1
D gene: TRBD1
CDR3 length: 17
V gene: TRBV11-2
clone size: NA
CDR3 DNA: TGTGCCAGCAGCTTAGGATCCGGGACAGGCTATAGAAATGAAGCTTTCTTT
CDR3 protein: CASSLGSGTGYRNEAFF

J gene: TRBJ1-2
D gene: NA
CDR3 length: 14
V gene: TRBV6-5
clone size: once
CDR3 DNA: TGTGCCAGCAGTTACTCGGAGTCCCGCTATGGCTACACCTTC
CDR3 protein: CASSYSESRYGYTF

J gene: TRBJ2-1
D gene: NA
CDR3 length: 15
V gene: TRBV6-6
clone size: NA
CDR3 DNA: TGTGCCAGCAGTTACGTACGGACAATTTTCAATGAGCAGTTCTTC
CDR3 protein: CASSYVRTIFNEQFF

J gene: TRBJ2-3
D gene: NA
CDR3 length: 12
V gene: TRBV19
clone size: few
CDR3 DNA: TGTGCCAGTAGTTCCTACACAGATACGCAGTATTTT
CDR3 protein: CASSSYTDTQYF

J gene: TRBJ2-1
D gene: TRBD2
CDR3 length: 15
V gene: TRBV13
clone size: NA
CDR3 DNA: TGTGCCAGCAGCTACGGGGGGTCCTCCTACAATGAGCAGTTCTTC
CDR3 protein: CASSYGGSSYNEQFF

J gene: TRBJ2-2
D gene: NA
CDR3 length: 13
V gene: TRBV7-9
clone size: NA
CDR3 DNA: TGTGCCAGCAGCCCTAAAGTGTCCGGGGAGCTGTTTTTT
CDR3 protein: CASSPKVSGELFF

J gene: TRBJ2-7
D gene: TRBD2
CDR3 length: 16
V gene: TRBV27
clone size: NA
CDR3 DNA: TGTGCCAGCAGTCGGAATGGTGGACTAGCGGGCCCCGAGCAGTACTTC
CDR3 protein: CASSRNGGLAGPEQYF

J gene: TRBJ2-7
D gene: TRBD2
CDR3 length: 12
V gene: TRBV12-3/TRBV12-4
clone size: NA
CDR3 DNA: TGTGCCAGCAGCCGAGCGGGATACGAGCAGTACTTC
CDR3 protein: CASSRAGYEQYF

J gene: TRBJ2-7
D gene: NA
CDR3 length: 15
V gene: TRBV7-2
clone size: NA
CDR3 DNA: TGTGCCAGCAGCCACCTTACAGGACAGAACTACGAGCAGTACTTC
CDR3 protein: CASSHLTGQNYEQYF

J gene: TRBJ2-1
D gene: TRBD2
CDR3 length: 21
V gene: TRBV15
clone size: once
CDR3 DNA: TGTGCCACCAGCAGAGTGGGACTAGCGGGACCCGTCCTAGGCTCCTACAATGAGCAGTTCTTC
CDR3 protein: CATSRVGLAGPVLGSYNEQFF

J gene: TRBJ1-1
D gene: TRBD1
CDR3 length: 17
V gene: TRBV28
clone size: NA
CDR3 DNA: TGTGCCAGCAGTTCCCGGACAGGGGATGTTAAGAACACTGAAGCTTTCTTT
CDR3 protein: CASSSRTGDVKNTEAFF

J gene: TRBJ1-4
D gene: TRBD1
CDR3 length: 19
V gene: TRBV11-3
clone size: once
CDR3 DNA: TGTGCCAGCAGCCTTGAGAGGACAGGGGAGGATAAGGCTAATGAAAAACTGTTTTTT
CDR3 protein: CASSLERTGEDKANEKLFF

J gene: TRBJ2-1
D gene: NA
CDR3 length: 17
V gene: TRBV4-1
clone size: NA
CDR3 DNA: TGCGCCAGCAGCCGATCCCCCAGCGCTAGCTCCTACAATGAGCAGTTCTTC
CDR3 protein: CASSRSPSASSYNEQFF

J gene: TRBJ1-6
D gene: NA
CDR3 length: 15
V gene: TRBV5-8
clone size: once
CDR3 DNA: TGTGCCAGCAGCGAAGGGACATTATCTAATTCACCCCTCCACTTT
CDR3 protein: CASSEGTLSNSPLHF

J gene: TRBJ2-6
D gene: NA
CDR3 length: 14
V gene: TRBV6-6
clone size: NA
CDR3 DNA: TGTGCCAGCAGCCCCCTCCCTGGGGCCAACGTCCTGACTTTC
CDR3 protein: CASSPLPGANVLTF

J gene: TRBJ2-2
D gene: NA
CDR3 length: 15
V gene: TRBV6-4
clone size: NA
CDR3 DNA: TGTGCCAGCAGTGACTCGGAAGGGAGCACCGGGGAGCTGTTTTTT
CDR3 protein: CASSDSEGSTGELFF

J gene: TRBJ1-2
D gene: NA
CDR3 length: 13
V gene: TRBV6-5
clone size: NA
CDR3 DNA: TGTGCCAGCAGTTACAACAGTTTCTATGGCTACACCTTC
CDR3 protein: CASSYNSFYGYTF

J gene: TRBJ2-5
D gene: NA
CDR3 length: 11
V gene: TRBV30
clone size: NA
CDR3 DNA: TGTGCCTGGAGTTTGGGGGAGACCCAGTACTTC
CDR3 protein: CAWSLGETQYF

J gene: TRBJ1-5
D gene: NA
CDR3 length: 13
V gene: TRBV30
clone size: NA
CDR3 DNA: TGTGCCTGGAGCGGGTTTGGCAATCAGCCCCAGCATTTT
CDR3 protein: CAWSGFGNQPQHF

J gene: TRBJ2-7
D gene: NA
CDR3 length: 11
V gene: TRBV5-1
clone size: once
CDR3 DNA: TGCGCCAGCAGCTTGGCAGGAGAGCAGTACTTC
CDR3 protein: CASSLAGEQYF

J gene: TRBJ2-7
D gene: NA
CDR3 length: 10
V gene: TRBV12-3/TRBV12-4
clone size: NA
CDR3 DNA: TGTGCCAGCATCCGCCACGAGCAGTACTTC
CDR3 protein: CASIRHEQYF

J gene: TRBJ2-7
D gene: NA
CDR3 length: 13
V gene: TRBV27
clone size: NA
CDR3 DNA: TGTGCCAGCAGTCCCGGACGGGGCTACGAGCAGTACTTC
CDR3 protein: CASSPGRGYEQYF

J gene: TRBJ2-5
D gene: NA
CDR3 length: 13
V gene: TRBV4-1
clone size: NA
CDR3 DNA: TGCGCCAGCAGCCAAGTTAGTCAAGAGACCCAGTACTTC
CDR3 protein: CASSQVSQETQYF

J gene: TRBJ1-3
D gene: NA
CDR3 length: 13
V gene: TRBV7-6
clone size: NA
CDR3 DNA: TGTGCCAGCAGCTTATCCGGTAGGGCCGACCAAAGCTTT
CDR3 protein: CASSLSGRADQSF

J gene: TRBJ2-7
D gene: NA
CDR3 length: 15
V gene: TRBV7-9
clone size: once
CDR3 DNA: TGTGCCAGCAGCTCTTCAAGGGCGCCCGCTGGAGAGCAGTACTTC
CDR3 protein: CASSSSRAPAGEQYF

J gene: TRBJ2-7
D gene: TRBD1
CDR3 length: 15
V gene: TRBV16
clone size: NA
CDR3 DNA: TGTGCCAGCAGCCAAGCCGGGACAGGCACCTACGAGCAGTACTTC
CDR3 protein: CASSQAGTGTYEQYF

J gene: TRBJ2-3
D gene: NA
CDR3 length: 12
V gene: TRBV24-1
clone size: NA
CDR3 DNA: TGTGCCACCAGTAGCCTCGGGGATACGCAGTATTTT
CDR3 protein: CATSSLGDTQYF

J gene: TRBJ1-5
D gene: NA
CDR3 length: 14
V gene: TRBV24-1
clone size: few
CDR3 DNA: TGTGCCACCAGTGATAGCAGTATTAATCAGCCCCAGCATTTT
CDR3 protein: CATSDSSINQPQHF

J gene: TRBJ2-7
D gene: NA
CDR3 length: 15
V gene: TRBV21-1
clone size: NA
CDR3 DNA: TGTGCCAGCAGCAAAGGGGGCGGACAGGGGTCCGAGCAGTACTTC
CDR3 protein: CASSKGGGQGSEQYF

J gene: TRBJ2-1
D gene: TRBD1
CDR3 length: 16
V gene: TRBV7-9
clone size: NA
CDR3 DNA: TGTGCCAGCAGCTTAGGCACAGGGGGCGACTACAATGAGCAGTTCTTC
CDR3 protein: CASSLGTGGDYNEQFF

J gene: TRBJ2-7
D gene: NA
CDR3 length: 11
V gene: TRBV30
clone size: NA
CDR3 DNA: TGTGCCTGGACCGCGGGGAAAGGACTGTACTTC
CDR3 protein: CAWTAGKGLYF

J gene: TRBJ2-2
D gene: NA
CDR3 length: 15
V gene: TRBV28
clone size: NA
CDR3 DNA: TGTGCCAGCAGTTTAATAATTGAAGGGGCGCGGGAGCTGTTTTTT
CDR3 protein: CASSLIIEGARELFF

J gene: TRBJ2-5
D gene: NA
CDR3 length: 16
V gene: TRBV4-1
clone size: NA
CDR3 DNA: TGCGCCAGCAGCCAAGAAGGTGGCAGGGACCAAGAGACCCAGTACTTC
CDR3 protein: CASSQEGGRDQETQYF

J gene: TRBJ1-1
D gene: NA
CDR3 length: 13
V gene: TRBV7-9
clone size: NA
CDR3 DNA: TGTGCCAGCAGCTTAGAACTTGGTGGCTGGGCTTTCTTT
CDR3 protein: CASSLELGGWAFF

J gene: TRBJ2-1
D gene: TRBD2
CDR3 length: 15
V gene: TRBV27
clone size: NA
CDR3 DNA: TGTGCCAGCAGTTACTTAGCGGGAGTCTACAATGAGCAGTTCTTC
CDR3 protein: CASSYLAGVYNEQFF